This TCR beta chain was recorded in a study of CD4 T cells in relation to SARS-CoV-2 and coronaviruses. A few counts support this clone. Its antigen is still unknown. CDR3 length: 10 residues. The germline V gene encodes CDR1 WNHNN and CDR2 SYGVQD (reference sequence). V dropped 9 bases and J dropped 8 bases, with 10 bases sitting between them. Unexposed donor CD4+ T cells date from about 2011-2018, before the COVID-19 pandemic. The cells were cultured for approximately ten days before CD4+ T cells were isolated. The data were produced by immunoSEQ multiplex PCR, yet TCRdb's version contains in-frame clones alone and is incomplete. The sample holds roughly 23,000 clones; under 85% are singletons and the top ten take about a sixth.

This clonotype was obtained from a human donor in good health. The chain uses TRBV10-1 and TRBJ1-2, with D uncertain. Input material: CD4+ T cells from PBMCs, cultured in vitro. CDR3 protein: CARKKRGYTF. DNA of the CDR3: TGCGCCAGAAAGAAAAGGGGCTACACCTTC.